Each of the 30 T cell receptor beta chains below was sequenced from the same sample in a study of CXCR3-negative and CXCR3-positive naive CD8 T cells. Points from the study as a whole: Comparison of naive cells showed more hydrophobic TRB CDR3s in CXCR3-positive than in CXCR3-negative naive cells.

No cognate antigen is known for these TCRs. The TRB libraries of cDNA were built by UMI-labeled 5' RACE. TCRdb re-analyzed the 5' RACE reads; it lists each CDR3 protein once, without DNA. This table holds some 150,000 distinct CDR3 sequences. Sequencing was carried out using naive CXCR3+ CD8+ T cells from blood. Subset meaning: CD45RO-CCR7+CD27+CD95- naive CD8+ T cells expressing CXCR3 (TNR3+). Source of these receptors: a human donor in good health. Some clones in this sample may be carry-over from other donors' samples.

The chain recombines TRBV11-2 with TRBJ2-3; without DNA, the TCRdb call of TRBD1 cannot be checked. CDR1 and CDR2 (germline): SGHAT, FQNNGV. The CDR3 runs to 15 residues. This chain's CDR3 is CASSLGWGVTDTQYF.

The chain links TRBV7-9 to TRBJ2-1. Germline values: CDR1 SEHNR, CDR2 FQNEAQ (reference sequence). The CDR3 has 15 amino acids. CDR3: CAGSSYLGADNEQFF. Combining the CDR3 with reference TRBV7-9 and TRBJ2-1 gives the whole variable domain DTGVSQNPRHKITKRGQNVTFRCDPISEHNRLYWYRQTLGQGPEFLTYFQNEAQLEKSRLLSDRFSAERPKGSFSTLEIQRTEQGDSAMYLCAGSSYLGADNEQFFGPGTRLTVL.

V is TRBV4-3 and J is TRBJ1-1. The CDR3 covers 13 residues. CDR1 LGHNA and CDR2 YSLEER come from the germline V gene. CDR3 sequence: CASSHGSGSEAFF.

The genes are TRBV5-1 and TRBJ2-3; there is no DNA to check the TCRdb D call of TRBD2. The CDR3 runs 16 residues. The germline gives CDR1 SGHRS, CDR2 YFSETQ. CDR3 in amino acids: CASSPDFHFGTDTQYF. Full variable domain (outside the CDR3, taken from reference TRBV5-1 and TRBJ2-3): KAGVTQTPRYLIKTRGQQVTLSCSPISGHRSVSWYQQTPGQGLQFLFEYFSETQRNKGNFPGRFSGRQFSNSRSEMNVSTLELGDSALYLCASSPDFHFGTDTQYFGPGTRLTVL.

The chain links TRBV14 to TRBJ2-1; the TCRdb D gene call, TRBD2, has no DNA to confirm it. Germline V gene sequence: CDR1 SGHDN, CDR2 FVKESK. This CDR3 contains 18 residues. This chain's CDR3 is CASSQLSLAGVSYNEQFF.

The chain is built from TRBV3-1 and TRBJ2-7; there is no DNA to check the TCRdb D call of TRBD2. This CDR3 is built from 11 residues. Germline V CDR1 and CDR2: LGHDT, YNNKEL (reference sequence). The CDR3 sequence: CASSRTNEQYF.

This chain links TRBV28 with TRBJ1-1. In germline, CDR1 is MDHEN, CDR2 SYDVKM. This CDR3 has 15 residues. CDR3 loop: CASSLVNRMNTEAFF.

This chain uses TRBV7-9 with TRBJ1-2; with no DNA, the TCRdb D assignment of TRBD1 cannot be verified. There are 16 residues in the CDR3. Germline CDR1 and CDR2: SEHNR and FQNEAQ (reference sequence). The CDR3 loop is CASSLTLDSQDYGYTF.

CDR3 amino acids: CASSSMDRGRMNTEAFF. The V call is TRBV11-2, the J call TRBJ1-1; TCRdb names TRBD1, which stays unverified in the absence of DNA. The CDR3 runs 17 residues. In germline, CDR1 is SGHAT, CDR2 FQNNGV.

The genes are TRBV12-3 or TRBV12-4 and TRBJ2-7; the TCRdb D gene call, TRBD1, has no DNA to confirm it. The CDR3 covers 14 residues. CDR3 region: CASSQQGSGYEQYF.

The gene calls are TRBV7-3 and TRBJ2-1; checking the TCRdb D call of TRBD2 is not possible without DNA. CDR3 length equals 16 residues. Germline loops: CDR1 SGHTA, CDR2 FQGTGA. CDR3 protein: CASSNLAGGFGNEQFF.

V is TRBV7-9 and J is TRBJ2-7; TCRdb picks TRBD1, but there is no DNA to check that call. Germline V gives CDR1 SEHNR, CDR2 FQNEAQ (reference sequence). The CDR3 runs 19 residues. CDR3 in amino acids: CASSLAGPLHVPSSYEQYF.

Here the CDR3 reads CASSLTAVLANTEAFF. The chain employs TRBV7-3 and TRBJ1-1. There are 16 residues in the CDR3. Per the germline V gene, CDR1 is SGHTA and CDR2 is FQGTGA. Full variable domain (remainder filled in from reference TRBV7-3 and TRBJ1-1): GAGVSQTPSNKVTEKGKYVELRCDPISGHTALYWYRQSLGQGPEFLIYFQGTGAADDSGLPNDRFFAVRPEGSVSTLKIQRTERGDSAVYLCASSLTAVLANTEAFFGQGTRLTVV.

The CDR3 is CASKERSSYNEQFF. The V call is TRBV28, the J call TRBJ2-1. The germline gives CDR1 MDHEN, CDR2 SYDVKM. The length of the CDR3 is 14 residues.

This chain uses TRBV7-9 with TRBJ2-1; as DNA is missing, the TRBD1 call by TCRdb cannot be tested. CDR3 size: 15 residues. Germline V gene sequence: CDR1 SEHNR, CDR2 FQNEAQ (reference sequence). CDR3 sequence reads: CASSLVRGGSAEQFF.

CDR3: CASSEREWSVEQFF. The rearrangement joins TRBV5-1 to TRBJ2-1; no DNA is available, so the TRBD2 call from TCRdb remains unchecked. The CDR3 covers 14 residues. Germline V CDR1 and CDR2: SGHRS, YFSETQ.

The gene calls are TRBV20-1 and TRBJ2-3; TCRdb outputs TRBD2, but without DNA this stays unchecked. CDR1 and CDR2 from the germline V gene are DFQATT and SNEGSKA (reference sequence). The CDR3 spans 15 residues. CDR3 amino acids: CSANDGRALTDTQYF.

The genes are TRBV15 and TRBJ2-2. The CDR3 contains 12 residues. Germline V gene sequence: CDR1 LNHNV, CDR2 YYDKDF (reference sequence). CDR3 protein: CATRARTGELFF.

CDR3 amino acids: CASSFTGDEQFF. V is TRBV5-1 and J is TRBJ2-1; TCRdb proposes TRBD1, but this gene call is untestable without DNA. This CDR3 has 12 amino acids. CDR1 is SGHRS, CDR2 YFSETQ, per germline.

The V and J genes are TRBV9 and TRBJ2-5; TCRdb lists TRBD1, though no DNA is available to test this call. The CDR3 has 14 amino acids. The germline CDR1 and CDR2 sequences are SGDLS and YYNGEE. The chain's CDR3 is CASSVEGESETQYF. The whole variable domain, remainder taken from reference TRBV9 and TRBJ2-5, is DSGVTQTPKHLITATGQRVTLRCSPRSGDLSVYWYQQSLDQGLQFLIQYYNGEERAKGNILERFSAQQFPDLHSELNLSSLELGDSALYFCASSVEGESETQYFGPGTRLLVL.

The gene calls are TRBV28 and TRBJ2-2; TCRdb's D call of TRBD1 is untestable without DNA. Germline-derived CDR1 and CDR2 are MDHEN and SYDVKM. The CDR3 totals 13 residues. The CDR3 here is CASTSDSTGELFF.

The CDR3 here is CASSLTGDHYEQYF. This chain uses TRBV13 with TRBJ2-7; the TCRdb D gene call, TRBD1, has no DNA to confirm it. The CDR3 runs to 14 residues. Germline CDR1 is PRHDT and CDR2 is FYEKMQ (reference sequence).

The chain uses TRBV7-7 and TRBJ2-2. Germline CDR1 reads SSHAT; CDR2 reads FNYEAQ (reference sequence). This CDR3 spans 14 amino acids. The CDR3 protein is CASSPTENTGELFF.

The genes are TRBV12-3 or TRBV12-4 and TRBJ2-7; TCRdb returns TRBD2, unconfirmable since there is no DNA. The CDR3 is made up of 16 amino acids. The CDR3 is CASSLEPGLPLYEQYF.

This chain's CDR3 is CASSPSRQGRNTEAFF. The chain combines TRBV7-9 with TRBJ1-1; TCRdb's assignment of TRBD1 cannot be checked, as there is no DNA. Germline V lookup: CDR1 SEHNR, CDR2 FQNEAQ (reference sequence). CDR3 length equals 16 residues.

CDR3: CASSTPVQNSYEQYF. The rearrangement links TRBV7-6 to TRBJ2-7; checking the TCRdb D call of TRBD1 is not possible without DNA. This CDR3 is 15 amino acids long. The germline V gene encodes CDR1 SGHVS and CDR2 FNYEAQ.

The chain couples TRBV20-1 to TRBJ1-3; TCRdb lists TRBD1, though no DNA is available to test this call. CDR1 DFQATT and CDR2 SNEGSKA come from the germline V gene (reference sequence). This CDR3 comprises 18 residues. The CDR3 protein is CSARKEGPNRASGNTIYF.

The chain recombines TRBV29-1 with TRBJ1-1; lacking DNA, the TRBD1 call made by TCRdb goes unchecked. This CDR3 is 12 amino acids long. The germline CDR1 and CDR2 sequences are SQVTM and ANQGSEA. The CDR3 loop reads CSVATDNTEAFF.

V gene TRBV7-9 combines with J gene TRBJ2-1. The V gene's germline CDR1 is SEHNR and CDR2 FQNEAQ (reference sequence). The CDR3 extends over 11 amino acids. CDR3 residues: CAYGSHNEQFF. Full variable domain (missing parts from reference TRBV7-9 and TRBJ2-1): DTGVSQNPRHKITKRGQNVTFRCDPISEHNRLYWYRQTLGQGPEFLTYFQNEAQLEKSRLLSDRFSAERPKGSFSTLEIQRTEQGDSAMYLCAYGSHNEQFFGPGTRLTVL.

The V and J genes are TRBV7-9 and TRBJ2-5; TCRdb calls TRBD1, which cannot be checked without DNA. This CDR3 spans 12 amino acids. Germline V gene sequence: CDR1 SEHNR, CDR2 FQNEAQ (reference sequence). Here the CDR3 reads CASRKQEETQYF. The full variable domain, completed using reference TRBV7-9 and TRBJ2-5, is DTGVSQNPRHKITKRGQNVTFRCDPISEHNRLYWYRQTLGQGPEFLTYFQNEAQLEKSRLLSDRFSAERPKGSFSTLEIQRTEQGDSAMYLCASRKQEETQYFGPGTRLLVL.